The 27 T cell receptor beta chains below were found in one sample sequenced in a study of T cells after yellow fever vaccination. From the 5' RACE reads, TCRdb called clonotypes with MiXCR, one entry per CDR3 protein. The sample gives roughly 30,000 distinct CDR3 sequences, roughly 5.9% of which show up once; 20% to 25% is in the top ten. Sample: PBMCs, either bulk or a sorted T-cell subset (CD4+, CD8+, memory, or dextramer-sorted; not recorded which), taken on the day of the yellow fever booster vaccination. These receptors all come from a man aged 25 to 40 who received the YFV17D yellow fever vaccine.

This clonotype was picked up many times. The V and J genes are TRBV29-1 and TRBJ1-4; the D is unclear. Trimming took off 5 bases at V and 5 bases at J, with 15 bases between the two ends. The CDR3 covers 14 residues. In germline, CDR1 is SQVTM, CDR2 ANQGSEA. The CDR3 region has the DNA TGCAGCGTTATCTCGGCAACGGGAAATGAAAAACTGTTTTTT. As protein: CSVISATGNEKLFF.

This clonotype has at least ten counts. The rearrangement links TRBV11-2 to TRBJ2-3, with 13 positions matching TRBD2. With 5 bases clipped from V and 0 bases from J, the junction kept 8 bases outside the gene matches. This CDR3 is built from 18 residues. From germline, CDR1 is SGHAT and CDR2 FQNNGV. The CDR3 region has the DNA TGTGCCAGCAGCGCCGGGACTAGCGGGACTCTAAGCACAGATACGCAGTATTTT. It encodes CASSAGTSGTLSTDTQYF. The entire variable domain, with the rest obtained from reference TRBV11-2 and TRBJ2-3, is as follows: EAGVAQSPRYKIIEKRQSVAFWCNPISGHATLYWYQQILGQGPKLLIQFQNNGVVDDSQLPKDRFSAERLKGVDSTLKIQPAKLEDSAVYLCASSAGTSGTLSTDTQYFGPGTRLTVL.

At least ten counts were recorded for this clonotype. This chain uses TRBV12-3 or TRBV12-4 with TRBJ1-2, with TRBD1 matching 9 bases. The CDR3 extends over 14 amino acids. Trimming cost V 5 bases and J 4 bases; bases outside gene matches: 5. CDR3 sequence reads: CASSRLDRGYGYTF. The CDR3 DNA follows: TGTGCCAGCAGTCGATTGGACAGGGGCTATGGCTACACCTTC.

This clonotype appeared a few times. The genes are TRBV19 and TRBJ2-5; D gene uncertain. CDR1 is LNHDA and CDR2 is SQIVND in the germline V gene (reference sequence). Trimming removed 5 bases at V and 5 bases at J, with 12 bases between. This CDR3 region has 13 residues. In DNA, the CDR3 is TGTGCCAGTAGTTTTGGTGGGCGGGAGACCCAGTACTTC. Amino acid sequence: CASSFGGRETQYF.

The sample holds many counts of this clonotype. The chain is built from TRBV15 and TRBJ2-2; 8 bases align to TRBD1. This CDR3 contains 15 residues. Germline trimming cut 4 bases from V and 1 base from J; bases unmatched to any gene: 2. The germline V gene encodes CDR1 LNHNV and CDR2 YYDKDF (reference sequence). The CDR3 is CATSTGTGNTGELFF. The CDR3, as DNA: TGTGCCACCAGCACCGGGACAGGGAACACCGGGGAGCTGTTTTTT.

This clonotype was observed a handful of times. The chain joins TRBV11-1 to TRBJ1-3, with D tentatively TRBD1 (6 bases). Germline V gene data show CDR1 as SGHAT and CDR2 as FQDESV (reference sequence). V dropped 4 bases and J dropped 0 bases, with 19 bases sitting between them. CDR3 size: 18 residues. CDR3 sequence: CASSSTSGQSFSGNTIYF. CDR3 sequence (DNA): TGTGCCAGCAGCTCAACCTCGGGACAAAGTTTCTCTGGAAACACCATATATTTT.

This clonotype is medium-sized. This chain connects TRBV7-2 to TRBJ2-7; D perhaps matches TRBD2 (5 bases). Germline V gene lookup returns CDR1 SGHTA and CDR2 FQGNSA. V lost 5 bases to trimming and J lost 7 bases, with 15 bases between them. The CDR3 has 13 amino acids. This CDR3 reads CASSVTPPGEQYF. The CDR3 DNA reads as TGTGCCAGCAGCGTTACGCCCCCGGGGGAGCAGTACTTC.

The chain uses TRBV6-2 or TRBV6-3 and TRBJ2-7; D gene uncertain. The CDR3 loop spans 13 amino acids. CDR1 and CDR2 from the germline V gene are MNHEY and SVGEGT. Trimming took off 3 bases at V and 0 bases at J, with 6 bases between the two ends. CDR3 protein: CASSYGDSYEQYF. CDR3 bases: TGTGCCAGCAGTTATGGGGACTCCTACGAGCAGTACTTC.

Many counts were recorded for this clonotype. This chain uses TRBV7-6 with TRBJ2-7; 10 nucleotides line up with TRBD1. Germline V gene data show CDR1 as SGHVS and CDR2 as FNYEAQ. The CDR3 totals 14 residues. The trim removed 3 bases at V and 3 bases at J, leaving 2 bases unmatched. DNA of the CDR3: TGTGCCAGCAGCTTGGACAGGGGGTACTACGAGCAGTACTTC. Its translation: CASSLDRGYYEQYF. Full variable domain (outside the CDR3, taken from reference TRBV7-6 and TRBJ2-7): GAGVSQSPRYKVTKRGQDVALRCDPISGHVSLYWYRQALGQGPEFLTYFNYEAQQDKSGLPNDRFSAERPEGSISTLTIQRTEQRDSAMYRCASSLDRGYYEQYFGPGTRLTVT.

Ten or more counts support this clonotype. J is TRBJ2-3 and V is TRBV2; 7 positions agree with TRBD2. CDR1 SNHLY and CDR2 FYNNEI come from the germline V gene. The V and J ends lost 9 bases and 2 bases, in that order; junction bases with no gene match: 11. The CDR3 extends over 15 amino acids. The CDR3 is CARTEGLADTDTQYF. Written as DNA, the CDR3 is TGTGCCAGAACCGAGGGGCTAGCGGACACAGATACGCAGTATTTT.

The chain has TRBV2 and TRBJ2-4; D not resolved. Germline CDR1 reads SNHLY; CDR2 reads FYNNEI. The CDR3 extends over 14 amino acids. The V end lost 4 bases, the J end lost 6 bases, and 13 bases lay between the germline ends. This CDR3 is CASSVLRLGNIQYF. The CDR3 DNA reads as TGTGCCAGCAGTGTCTTACGGTTGGGAAACATTCAGTACTTC.

This clonotype was detected many times. This rearrangement joins TRBV2 to TRBJ1-2, with D perhaps TRBD1 (6 bases). The ends were cut back, 11 bases at V and 3 bases at J, with 10 bases in the middle. From germline, CDR1 is SNHLY and CDR2 FYNNEI. CDR3 length: 11 amino acids. DNA of the CDR3: TGTGCCCATCACAGGGACTATGGCTACACCTTC. It encodes CAHHRDYGYTF.

This clonotype was observed many times. This sequence joins TRBV5-1 and TRBJ2-2; possible D gene TRBD2, 7 bases. Germline CDR1 and CDR2: SGHRS and YFSETQ. The ends were cut back, 1 base at V and 0 bases at J, with 16 bases in the middle. The CDR3 extends over 18 amino acids. The CDR3 DNA is TGCGCCAGCAGCTTGACCCCAGGAGGGGGGGCGAACACCGGGGAGCTGTTTTTT. It codes for CASSLTPGGGANTGELFF.

This chain connects TRBV7-2 to TRBJ2-1, with TRBD2 matching 12 bases. There are 15 residues in the CDR3. Losses at the gene ends were 6 bases for V and 5 bases for J; bases not matched to a gene: 5. Germline loops: CDR1 SGHTA, CDR2 FQGNSA. CDR3 amino acids: CASRLAGGYHNEQFF. The CDR3 nucleotides read TGTGCCAGCAGGCTAGCGGGGGGGTACCACAATGAGCAGTTCTTC.

This clonotype was observed many times. This rearrangement joins TRBV28 to TRBJ2-5; D gene unclear. V shed 0 bases and J shed 1 base, with 15 bases lying between them. The CDR3 has 17 residues. Germline V gives CDR1 MDHEN, CDR2 SYDVKM. The CDR3 loop is CASSLWAITLAQETQYF. CDR3 DNA sequence: TGTGCCAGCAGTTTATGGGCTATAACTTTAGCCCAAGAGACCCAGTACTTC.

This clonotype was seen repeatedly, ten times or more. The J gene is TRBJ1-5, the V gene TRBV2; D gene uncertain. The V end lost 0 bases, the J end lost 7 bases, and 7 bases lay between the germline ends. Germline V lookup: CDR1 SNHLY, CDR2 FYNNEI. The CDR3 contains 13 residues. For the CDR3, the DNA is TGTGCCAGCAGTGAAGCGAGGGCGCAGCCCCAGCATTTT. As protein: CASSEARAQPQHF.

In this sample, this clonotype turned up a few times. CDR3 amino acids: CATSDSQGRGNTEAFF. The CDR3 coding sequence is TGTGCCACCAGTGATTCACAAGGACGGGGAAACACTGAAGCTTTCTTT. The chain uses TRBV24-1 and TRBJ1-1; D remains unclear. Germline V CDR1 and CDR2: KGHDR, SFDVKD. The length of the CDR3 is 16 residues. The V gene lost 2 bases and the J gene lost 2 bases, with 14 bases spanning the gap.

The table lists this clonotype with a few counts. The chain couples TRBV6-5 to TRBJ2-3; 8 nucleotides match TRBD2. V shed 0 bases and J 5 bases; nucleotides not matched to a gene: 10. Germline V CDR1 and CDR2: MNHEY, SVGAGI. This CDR3 is 17 amino acids long. Here the CDR3 reads CASSYSSPGGGVDTQYF. CDR3 coding DNA: TGTGCCAGCAGTTACTCCAGTCCCGGGGGGGGTGTAGATACGCAGTATTTT.

This clonotype was seen repeatedly, ten times or more. The chain joins TRBV5-5 to TRBJ2-5, with D perhaps matching TRBD1 (5 bases). From germline, CDR1 is SGHKS and CDR2 YYEKEE (reference sequence). The CDR3 covers 16 residues. V was pared by 6 bases and J by 1 base, with 19 bases between. DNA of the CDR3: TGTGCCAGCATCCGCTTGTCAGGGCAGTCCCAAGAGACCCAGTACTTC. This translates into CASIRLSGQSQETQYF. Full variable domain (missing parts from reference TRBV5-5 and TRBJ2-5): DAGVTQSPTHLIKTRGQQVTLRCSPISGHKSVSWYQQVLGQGPQFIFQYYEKEERGRGNFPDRFSARQFPNYSSELNVNALLLGDSALYLCASIRLSGQSQETQYFGPGTRLLVL.

This clonotype has more than one count but fewer than ten. The chain joins TRBV20-1 to TRBJ2-7; D might be TRBD2 (5 bases). Germline CDR1 is DFQATT and CDR2 is SNEGSKA (reference sequence). Deletions cut 5 bases from V and 7 bases from J, with 18 bases between. The CDR3 covers 13 residues. This chain's CDR3 is CSAPEGTLDEQYF. The CDR3 DNA reads as TGCAGTGCTCCCGAGGGAACCCTGGATGAGCAGTACTTC.

This clonotype has only a few counts. A junction boundary mismatches the germline segment, possibly from a read error. The chain uses TRBV7-7 and TRBJ2-1, with TRBD2 identical over 8 bases. Germline CDR1 and CDR2: SSHAT and FNYEAQ (reference sequence). CDR3 length: 15 residues. CDR3 loop: CASSGGSGGRYEQFF. CDR3 coding DNA: TGTGCTAGCAGCGGAGGGTCGGGAGGGCGGTATGAGCAGTTCTTC.

The J gene is TRBJ2-6, the V gene TRBV7-2; possibly TRBD2 for D (5 bases). Germline assignment: CDR1 SGHTA and CDR2 FQGNSA. The CDR3 runs 15 residues. V lost 5 bases and J lost 2, with 10 bases in between. The CDR3 region has the DNA TGTGCCAGCAGCCCGGGGTCAACTGGGGCCAACGTCCTGACTTTC. Encoded protein: CASSPGSTGANVLTF.

At least ten counts were recorded for this clonotype. The V and J genes are TRBV5-4 and TRBJ2-1; TRBD1 is a possible D gene (5 bases). The ends were cut back, 0 bases at V and 5 bases at J, with 12 bases in the middle. This CDR3 is built from 15 residues. The germline V gene has CDR1 SGHNT and CDR2 YYREEE (reference sequence). The CDR3 loop is CASSLGAGPNNEQFF. The CDR3 DNA sequence: TGTGCCAGCAGCTTGGGGGCAGGGCCAAACAATGAGCAGTTCTTC.

This rearrangement joins TRBV20-1 to TRBJ2-1; 13 nucleotides agree with TRBD2. The CDR3 has 18 amino acids. Trimming cost V 3 bases and J 6 bases; bases outside gene matches: 14. Germline V gene sequence: CDR1 DFQATT, CDR2 SNEGSKA (reference sequence). Here the CDR3 DNA reads TGCAGTGCTAGGCCGACTAGCGGGAGGAATTTGGTTGGCAATGAGCAGTTCTTC. Translating gives CSARPTSGRNLVGNEQFF.

This clonotype was detected ten times or more. V usage is TRBV20-1 and J usage is TRBJ1-2; D is perhaps TRBD1 (6 bases). V dropped 6 bases and J dropped 6 bases, with 17 bases sitting between them. Germline V gives CDR1 DFQATT, CDR2 SNEGSKA (reference sequence). The CDR3 consists of 13 residues. The CDR3 spells CSAQGSAGNGYTF. CDR3 sequence (DNA): TGCAGTGCCCAGGGGTCAGCCGGTAATGGCTACACCTTC.

This clonotype was seen repeatedly, ten times or more. The chain uses TRBV18 and TRBJ2-7, with 12 nucleotides matching TRBD2. Germline V gene lookup returns CDR1 KGHSH and CDR2 LQKENI. J was trimmed by 6 bases and V by 3 bases; bases with no gene match: 6. The CDR3 length is 15 residues. For the CDR3, the DNA is TGTGCCAGCTCACCGATGACTAGCGGGAGCTCCGAGCAGTACTTC. Translating gives CASSPMTSGSSEQYF.

This clonotype has a handful of counts. The chain couples TRBV19 to TRBJ2-2; TRBD1 aligns across 7 bases. The CDR3 totals 14 residues. In germline, CDR1 is LNHDA, CDR2 SQIVND (reference sequence). V lost 9 bases to trimming and J lost 6 bases; unmatched junction nucleotides: 10. This CDR3 is CASRLQGSAGELFF. CDR3 in DNA: TGTGCCAGCCGACTACAGGGGTCCGCCGGGGAGCTGTTTTTT.